This T cell receptor beta chain was found in a study of cytomegalovirus exposure and HLA in healthy donors. Study-wide background: Approximately 170 million T cells yielded fewer than 120 million unique TCR beta sequences in earlier analysis.

V lost 1 base and J lost 0; bases outside the gene matches: 5. Germline CDR1 reads SEHNR; CDR2 reads FQNEAQ (reference sequence). This CDR3 region has 16 residues. In the PCR, 60 Vbeta and 13 Jbeta primers were used. This table comes from immunoSEQ multiplex PCR, and its TCRdb copy is limited to in-frame clones, with some not included. Of approximately 200,000 clones in the sample, roughly 79% were seen once. The sample taken for sequencing was PBMCs. The clonotype was recovered from a man aged 25 to 40 in good health and CMV-seronegative. The V gene is TRBV7-9, the J gene TRBJ2-7; 8 nucleotides align to TRBD1. This chain's CDR3 is CASSLVTGGNSYEQYF. The CDR3 DNA reads as TGTGCCAGCAGCTTAGTCACAGGGGGTAACTCCTACGAGCAGTACTTC. The full variable domain, its missing parts supplied by reference TRBV7-9 and TRBJ2-7, is DTGVSQNPRHKITKRGQNVTFRCDPISEHNRLYWYRQTLGQGPEFLTYFQNEAQLEKSRLLSDRFSAERPKGSFSTLEIQRTEQGDSAMYLCASSLVTGGNSYEQYFGPGTRLTVT.